The entry below describes one T cell receptor beta chain. Its antigen remains unknown. A much larger clonotype is one base distant, so this may be a read error. The length of the CDR3 is 14 residues. Germline V gives CDR1 MNHEY, CDR2 SVGEGT. Trimming at V came to 7 bases and at J to 11 bases, leaving 14 bases not matched to a gene. The data stem from a study of T cell repertoires in cytomegalovirus infection. Notes on the study in general: In two of eight donors, the top clonotype was HLA-C-restricted CMV-specific.

In TCRdb, the reads were re-called with MiXCR into one record per CDR3 protein. Of over 150,000 distinct CDR3 sequences in the sample, around 15% were seen once. The sample taken for sequencing was PBMCs. The chain employs TRBV6-2 or TRBV6-3 and TRBJ2-1, with 7 nucleotides matching TRBD2. This clonotype originated in a human donor in good health (CMV status not recorded). Some clones in this sample may be carry-over from other donors' samples. For the CDR3, the DNA is TGTGCCAGCATAGGCCCGGGGGGTAAGGATAAGCAGTTCTTC. As protein: CASIGPGGKDKQFF.